The clone carrying this T cell receptor beta chain has a single count. As yet, its antigen is unknown. The protocol was immunoSEQ multiplex PCR, while the TCRdb copy is restricted to in-frame clones and leaves out a portion. Of over 200,000 clones in the sample, roughly 87% were seen once. The sample comes from a study of cytomegalovirus exposure and HLA in healthy donors. Findings of the study overall: The classifier reportedly diagnosed cytomegalovirus status with high specificity and sensitivity. While the bulk of TCR sequences proved rare, some public TCRs turned up in many donors. The listing of roughly 160 TCR beta chains classed them as cytomegalovirus-associated.

This receptor was taken from a woman younger than 30 in good health and CMV-seropositive. The sample was PBMCs.

The CDR3 DNA reads as TGTGCCATCGGGAGGGGGGCGGGTGGCTACACCTTC. Amino acid sequence: CAIGRGAGGYTF. The chain links TRBV6-5 to TRBJ1-2, with D tentatively TRBD1 (6 bases). The germline gives CDR1 MNHEY, CDR2 SVGAGI. V lost 10 bases and J 7 bases, leaving 16 bases between the germline ends. This CDR3 comprises 12 residues.